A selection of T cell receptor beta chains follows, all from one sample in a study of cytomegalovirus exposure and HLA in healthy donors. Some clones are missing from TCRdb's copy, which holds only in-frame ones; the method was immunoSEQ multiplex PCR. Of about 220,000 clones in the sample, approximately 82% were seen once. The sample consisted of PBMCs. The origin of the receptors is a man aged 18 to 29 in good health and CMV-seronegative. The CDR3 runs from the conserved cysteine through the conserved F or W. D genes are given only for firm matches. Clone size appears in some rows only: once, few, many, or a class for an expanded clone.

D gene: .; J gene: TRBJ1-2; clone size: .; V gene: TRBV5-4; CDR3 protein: CASSFGGGDGYTF; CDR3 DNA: TGTGCCAGCAGCTTTGGAGGGGGGGATGGCTACACCTTC
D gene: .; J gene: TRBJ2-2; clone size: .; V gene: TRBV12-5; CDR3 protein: CASGSSVGGSVYGELFF; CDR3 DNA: TGTGCTAGTGGCTCCTCCGTGGGGGGAAGTGTATACGGGGAGCTGTTTTTT
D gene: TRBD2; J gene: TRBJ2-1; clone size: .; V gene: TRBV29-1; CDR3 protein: CSVVRLAGASEQFF; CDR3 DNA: TGCAGCGTTGTACGTCTAGCGGGAGCTAGTGAGCAGTTCTTC
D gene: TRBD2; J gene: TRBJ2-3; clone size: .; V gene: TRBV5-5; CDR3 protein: CASSLYLAGAADTQYF; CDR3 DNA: TGTGCCAGCAGCTTGTACCTAGCGGGAGCTGCAGATACGCAGTATTTT
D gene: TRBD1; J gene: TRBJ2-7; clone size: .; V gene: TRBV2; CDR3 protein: CASSPGTGSLYEQYF; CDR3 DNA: TGTGCCAGCAGTCCTGGGACAGGGAGTCTCTACGAGCAGTACTTC
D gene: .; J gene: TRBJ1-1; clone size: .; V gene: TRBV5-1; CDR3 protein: CASSLLEGKNTEAFF; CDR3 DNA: TGCGCCAGCAGCTTACTGGAGGGGAAAAACACTGAAGCTTTCTTT
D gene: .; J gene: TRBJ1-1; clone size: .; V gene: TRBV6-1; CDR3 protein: CASSYGTLNTEAFF; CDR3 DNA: TGTGCCAGCAGTTATGGGACACTGAACACTGAAGCTTTCTTT
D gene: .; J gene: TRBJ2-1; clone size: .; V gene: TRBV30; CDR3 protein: CAWSDRQNEQFF; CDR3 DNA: TGTGCCTGGAGTGACCGACAGAATGAGCAGTTCTTC
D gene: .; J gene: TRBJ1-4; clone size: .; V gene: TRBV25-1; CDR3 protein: CASSPEATNEKLFF; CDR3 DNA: TGTGCCAGCAGTCCAGAAGCAACTAATGAAAAACTGTTTTTT
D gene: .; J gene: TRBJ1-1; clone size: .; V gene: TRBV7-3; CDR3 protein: CASSPGGVIEAFF; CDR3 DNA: TGTGCCAGCAGCCCGGGGGGGGTAATCGAAGCTTTCTTT
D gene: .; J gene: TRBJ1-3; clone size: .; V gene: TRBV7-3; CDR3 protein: CASSLMGRGSGNTIYF; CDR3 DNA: TGTGCCAGCAGCTTAATGGGGCGGGGCTCTGGAAACACCATATATTTT
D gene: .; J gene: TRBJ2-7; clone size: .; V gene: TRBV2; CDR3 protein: CASSGGRLDYEQYF; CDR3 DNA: TGTGCCAGCAGTGGGGGGCGGTTAGATTACGAGCAGTACTTC
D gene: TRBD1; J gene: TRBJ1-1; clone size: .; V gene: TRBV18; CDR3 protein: CASSPPGQGGGTEAFF; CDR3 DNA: TGTGCCAGCTCACCACCAGGACAGGGTGGGGGCACTGAAGCTTTCTTT
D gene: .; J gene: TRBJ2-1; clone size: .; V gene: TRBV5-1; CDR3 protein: CASSFGVQANNEQFF; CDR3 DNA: TGCGCCAGCAGCTTTGGGGTACAGGCTAACAATGAGCAGTTCTTC
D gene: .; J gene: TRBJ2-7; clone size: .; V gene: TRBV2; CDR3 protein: CASKGSYEQYF; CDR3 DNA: TGTGCCAGCAAGGGGTCCTACGAGCAGTACTTC
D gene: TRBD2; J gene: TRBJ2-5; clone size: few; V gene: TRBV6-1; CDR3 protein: CASSETILAGGETQYF; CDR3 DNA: TGTGCCAGCAGTGAAACAATCCTAGCGGGAGGAGAGACCCAGTACTTC
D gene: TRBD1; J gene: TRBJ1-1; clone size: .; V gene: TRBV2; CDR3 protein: CASSRQGQNTEAFF; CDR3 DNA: TGTGCCAGCAGCCGACAGGGCCAGAACACTGAAGCTTTCTTT
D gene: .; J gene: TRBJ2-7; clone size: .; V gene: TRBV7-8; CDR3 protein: CASSPIWGDRQMRSYEQYF; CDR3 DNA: TGTGCCAGCAGTCCCATATGGGGGGACAGACAGATGCGCTCCTACGAGCAGTACTTC
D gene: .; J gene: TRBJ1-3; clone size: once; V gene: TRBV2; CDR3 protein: CASSPKNRGTTSGNTIYF; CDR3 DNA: TGTGCCAGCAGTCCGAAAAATAGGGGAACAACCTCTGGAAACACCATATATTTT
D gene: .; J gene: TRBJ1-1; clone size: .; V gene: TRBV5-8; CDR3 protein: CASSLDGGNTEAFF; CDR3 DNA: TGTGCCAGCAGCTTGGACGGGGGGAACACTGAAGCTTTCTTT
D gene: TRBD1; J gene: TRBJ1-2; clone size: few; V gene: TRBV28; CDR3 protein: CATRDSYYGYTF; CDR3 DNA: TGTGCCACCAGGGACAGTTACTATGGCTACACCTTC
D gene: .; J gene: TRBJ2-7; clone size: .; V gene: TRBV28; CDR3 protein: CASSLGGGYEQYF; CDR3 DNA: TGTGCCAGCAGTTTGGGGGGTGGGTACGAGCAGTACTTC